These 21 T cell receptor beta chains were all obtained from the same sample, sequenced in a study of beta chain features in type 1 diabetes. TCRB transcripts that were expressed got sequenced, as all of the isolated RNA had been reverse transcribed. Clones were read by immunoSEQ multiplex PCR, and TCRdb kept only the in-frame ones, dropping some. The sample lists about 130,000 clones; roughly a tenth were seen once. The sample comprised central memory CD4+ T cells from blood. These receptors all stem from a man younger than 35 in good health.

This clone was counted ten times or more. Within the sample, other DNA sequences also encode this same CDR3. V and J are TRBV5-1 and TRBJ2-1; 10 bases map to TRBD2. Germline CDR1 SGHRS, CDR2 YFSETQ. The CDR3 consists of 15 residues. With V trimmed by 4 bases and J by 3 bases, 4 bases remained unmatched. The CDR3 reads CASSPGTSVYNEQFF. The CDR3 bases are TGCGCCAGCAGCCCAGGGACTAGCGTCTACAATGAGCAGTTCTTC. The full variable domain, completed using reference TRBV5-1 and TRBJ2-1, is KAGVTQTPRYLIKTRGQQVTLSCSPISGHRSVSWYQQTPGQGLQFLFEYFSETQRNKGNFPGRFSGRQFSNSRSEMNVSTLELGDSALYLCASSPGTSVYNEQFFGPGTRLTVL.

In its sample, this clone was seen many times. The rearrangement uses TRBV4-2 and TRBJ2-5; D possibly corresponds to TRBD2 (5 bases). Germline-derived CDR1 and CDR2 are LGHNA and YNFKEQ. CDR3 length: 15 amino acids. V lost 3 bases to trimming and J lost 1 base, with 12 bases between them. The CDR3 DNA is TGTGCCAGCAGCCAGGCCGACGGGGTCCAAGAGACCCAGTACTTC. Its translation is CASSQADGVQETQYF.

In this sample, this clone turned up many times. The chain uses TRBV4-1 and TRBJ1-4, with D tentatively TRBD1 (5 bases). The ends were cut back, 4 bases at V and 9 bases at J, with 15 bases in the middle. This CDR3 comprises 14 residues. Germline V gene data show CDR1 as MGHRA and CDR2 as YSYEKL. The CDR3 region is CASSPEDKLKKLFF. The CDR3 region has the DNA TGCGCCAGCAGCCCTGAGGACAAACTGAAAAAACTGTTTTTT.

Only a few counts were recorded for this clone. The DNA of the CDR3 is TGTGCCAGCAGCTTAGAGGCGGGCGGGGAGCTGTTTTTT. It encodes CASSLEAGGELFF. The chain is built from TRBV11-2 and TRBJ2-2; possible D gene TRBD2, 5 bases. The CDR3 consists of 13 residues. CDR1 and CDR2 (germline): SGHAT, FQNNGV. V lost 0 bases and J lost 7, with 6 bases in between.

The CDR3 DNA sequence: TGCGCCAGCAGCGCGATCCGGGACAGGAATCAGCCCCAGCATTTT. It translates to CASSAIRDRNQPQHF. The chain combines TRBV4-1 with TRBJ1-5, with 8 bases aligning to TRBD1. The CDR3 covers 15 residues. V dropped 5 bases and J dropped 4; count of bases not matched to a gene: 7. Germline assignment: CDR1 MGHRA and CDR2 YSYEKL.

This clone was counted only a few times. V and J are TRBV7-2 and TRBJ2-7; D perhaps matches TRBD2 (6 bases). Deletions cut 3 bases from V and 5 bases from J, with 8 bases between. This CDR3 is 12 amino acids long. Per the germline V gene, CDR1 is SGHTA and CDR2 is FQGNSA. CDR3 sequence (DNA): TGTGCCAGCAGCTTTGCGGGGAACGAGCAGTACTTC. This gives the protein CASSFAGNEQYF.

This clone was detected only a few times. The chain uses TRBV28 and TRBJ2-2; weak D call: TRBD2 (5 bases). The V and J ends lost 9 bases and 1 base respectively, with 6 bases between them. The V gene's germline CDR1 is MDHEN and CDR2 SYDVKM. The CDR3 covers 12 residues. CDR3 nucleotides: TGTGCCAGTGGACTGAACACCGGGGAGCTGTTTTTT. This encodes CASGLNTGELFF. Full variable domain (remainder filled in from reference TRBV28 and TRBJ2-2): DVKVTQSSRYLVKRTGEKVFLECVQDMDHENMFWYRQDPGLGLRLIYFSYDVKMKEKGDIPEGYSVSREKKERFSLILESASTNQTSMYLCASGLNTGELFFGEGSRLTVL.

This clone came up a few times. The chain combines TRBV7-2 with TRBJ2-3; 9 nucleotides match TRBD1. After removal of 2 bases from V and 5 bases from J, the junction contained 8 bases not matched to a gene. This CDR3 spans 16 amino acids. From germline, CDR1 is SGHTA and CDR2 FQGNSA. CDR3 loop: CASSLYGTGSQDTQYF. The DNA for the CDR3 is TGTGCCAGCAGCTTATACGGGACAGGGAGTCAAGATACGCAGTATTTT.

This clone was counted between two and nine times. J is TRBJ2-7 and V is TRBV7-2; the match to TRBD1 covers 9 bases. V lost 5 bases and J lost 5; bases outside the gene matches: 7. Germline CDR1 is SGHTA and CDR2 is FQGNSA. This CDR3 is 14 amino acids long. The CDR3 sequence: CASSPGDRANEQYF. The CDR3 DNA reads as TGTGCCAGCAGCCCGGGGGACAGGGCCAACGAGCAGTACTTC.

This clone was seen a few times. The chain uses TRBV6-6 and TRBJ1-2; 7 nucleotides agree with TRBD1. The CDR3 is made up of 12 amino acids. From germline, CDR1 is MNHNY and CDR2 SVGAGI (reference sequence). J was trimmed by 7 bases and V by 7 bases; bases with no gene match: 6. The CDR3 DNA reads as TGTGCCAGCATCCCAGGGGGTGGTGGCTACACCTTC. This sequence encodes CASIPGGGGYTF.

This clone was seen many times. The rearrangement links TRBV29-1 to TRBJ2-4; D remains ambiguous. This CDR3 is 15 amino acids long. Germline assignment: CDR1 SQVTM and CDR2 ANQGSEA. The V end was cut by 0 bases, the J end by 0 bases, with 9 bases between. CDR3 in DNA: TGCAGCGTTGAAGATCGGCGGCTAGCCAAAAACATTCAGTACTTC. Its protein product is CSVEDRRLAKNIQYF.

This clone has more than one count but fewer than ten. The chain carries TRBV6-1 and TRBJ2-5; 10 bases match TRBD1. CDR3 size: 16 residues. Germline CDR1 is MNHNS and CDR2 is SASEGT. The V segment lost 3 bases and the J segment 3 bases; nucleotides outside the gene matches: 7. The CDR3 region has the DNA TGTGCCAGCAGTGATATGCGGGACAGGGGTAAAGAGACCCAGTACTTC. It encodes CASSDMRDRGKETQYF.

The chain recombines TRBV10-3 with TRBJ1-2, with D possibly TRBD1 on 6 matching bases. Trimming left V 5 bases short and J 8 bases short, with 18 bases between. This CDR3 contains 14 residues. Per germline, CDR1 ENHRY and CDR2 SYGVKD. The CDR3 here is CAISLDRGALGYTF. The CDR3 bases are TGTGCCATCAGTCTGGATCGGGGGGCGCTGGGCTACACCTTC.

This clone has more than one count but fewer than ten. In DNA form, the CDR3 reads TGCGCCAGCAGCCAAGGTCAGGGGAATGGGGAGACCCAGTACTTC. It codes for CASSQGQGNGETQYF. The V call is TRBV4-3, the J call TRBJ2-5; D may be TRBD1 (6 bases). This CDR3 spans 15 amino acids. Trimming removed 1 base from V and 5 bases from J, with 14 bases in between. Per the germline V gene, CDR1 is LGHNA and CDR2 is YSLEER.

This chain uses TRBV9 with TRBJ1-1, with TRBD1 as a possible D gene (6 bases). Germline CDR1 is SGDLS and CDR2 is YYNGEE. The CDR3 is made up of 15 amino acids. Between the trimmed V and J ends, which lost 3 bases and 3 bases, there was a span of 15 bases. CDR3 residues: CASSAATGFDTEAFF. CDR3 nucleotides: TGTGCCAGCAGCGCCGCAACAGGGTTTGACACTGAAGCTTTCTTT.

This clone has only a few counts. The gene calls are TRBV5-1 and TRBJ1-3, with D hard to call. This CDR3 region has 13 residues. Per the germline V gene, CDR1 is SGHRS and CDR2 is YFSETQ. The V end lost 4 bases, the J end lost 4 bases, and 9 bases lay between the germline ends. In nucleotides, the CDR3 is TGCGCCAGCAGCGACGGAGACGGAAACACCATATATTTT. It translates to CASSDGDGNTIYF. The full variable domain, its missing parts supplied by reference TRBV5-1 and TRBJ1-3, is KAGVTQTPRYLIKTRGQQVTLSCSPISGHRSVSWYQQTPGQGLQFLFEYFSETQRNKGNFPGRFSGRQFSNSRSEMNVSTLELGDSALYLCASSDGDGNTIYFGEGSWLTVV.

The chain is built from TRBV4-1 and TRBJ2-1; 10 bases map to TRBD1. Germline V gene lookup returns CDR1 MGHRA and CDR2 YSYEKL. This CDR3 is 17 amino acids long. V lost 2 bases and J lost 9; bases outside the gene matches: 13. The CDR3 reads CASSQNIPRDRGFEQFF. The CDR3, as DNA: TGCGCCAGCAGCCAAAACATCCCCCGGGACAGGGGCTTTGAGCAGTTCTTC.

This clone was seen a few times. The chain carries TRBV9 and TRBJ2-5, with TRBD1 as a possible D gene (5 bases). V lost 0 bases, J lost 5 bases, and 14 bases lay in between. Germline-derived CDR1 and CDR2 are SGDLS and YYNGEE. The CDR3 length is 15 residues. The CDR3 protein is CASSVGAGSGETQYF. Written as DNA, the CDR3 is TGTGCCAGCAGCGTAGGAGCAGGATCAGGGGAGACCCAGTACTTC.

V and J are TRBV15 and TRBJ1-3; D possibly corresponds to TRBD1 (6 bases). The CDR3 contains 15 residues. V shed 0 bases and J shed 8 bases, with 14 bases lying between them. In germline, CDR1 is LNHNV, CDR2 YYDKDF (reference sequence). The CDR3 protein is CATSRERAKGDTIYF. The CDR3 coding sequence is TGTGCCACCAGCAGAGAGCGGGCCAAGGGGGACACCATATATTTT.

This clone was detected only a few times. The sample holds other DNA sequences that translate to the same CDR3. The chain combines TRBV4-2 with TRBJ2-1, with 8 bases identical to TRBD2. The CDR3 sequence is 16 residues long. The germline V gene encodes CDR1 LGHNA and CDR2 YNFKEQ. The trim removed 1 base at V and 6 bases at J, leaving 8 bases unmatched. The CDR3 sequence: CASSQVSGGAGNEQFF. As DNA, the CDR3 is TGTGCCAGCAGCCAAGTGTCGGGGGGGGCCGGCAATGAGCAGTTCTTC.

The rearrangement links TRBV6-6 to TRBJ2-7; 9 bases are a match to TRBD1. This CDR3 comprises 14 residues. V shed 6 bases, J shed 4 bases, and the junction held 7 bases outside the gene matches. CDR1 MNHNY and CDR2 SVGAGI come from the germline V gene (reference sequence). The CDR3 is CASREGGQGYEQYF. The DNA for the CDR3 is TGTGCCAGCAGGGAGGGGGGACAGGGTTACGAGCAGTACTTC.